These 9 T cell receptor beta chains came from one sample sequenced in a study of cytomegalovirus exposure and HLA in healthy donors. Vbeta (60) and Jbeta (13) primers were used in the PCR. The method was immunoSEQ multiplex PCR; TCRdb's version includes in-frame clones alone and lacks a portion of them. The table lists about 140,000 clones, approximately 80% of them singletons. Sequenced: PBMCs. The source of these receptors is a woman younger than 35 in good health and CMV-seropositive.

V gene TRBV7-8 combines with J gene TRBJ2-1, with D possibly being TRBD2 (5 bases). Germline V gives CDR1 SGHVS, CDR2 FQNEAQ. The CDR3 runs to 16 residues. V gave up 4 bases and J gave up 0 bases, with 13 bases separating them. CDR3 coding DNA: TGTGCCAGCAGCTCCACAGCCACTAGCTCCTACAATGAGCAGTTCTTC. Translating gives CASSSTATSSYNEQFF.

The V call is TRBV11-2, the J call TRBJ1-1; possibly TRBD1 for D (6 bases). This CDR3 is built from 14 residues. The V gene's germline CDR1 is SGHAT and CDR2 FQNNGV. The V end lost 1 base, the J end lost 1 base, and 7 bases lay between the germline ends. The DNA for the CDR3 is TGTGCCAGCAGCTTAGTGACAGGGAACACTGAAGCTTTCTTT. Protein: CASSLVTGNTEAFF.

The J gene is TRBJ2-5, the V gene TRBV5-1, with TRBD2 matching over 10 bases. CDR1 and CDR2 from the germline V gene are SGHRS and YFSETQ. This CDR3 spans 15 amino acids. V trimming: 0 bases; J trimming: 4 bases; junction bases outside the gene matches: 3. The DNA of the CDR3 is TGCGCCAGCAGCTTGGTCCTAGCGGGGGTAGAGACCCAGTACTTC. Amino acid sequence: CASSLVLAGVETQYF.

The CDR3 nucleotides read TGTGCCAGTAGTATAGTTCGCGGTGGGTATAATTCACCCCTCCACTTT. This translates into CASSIVRGGYNSPLHF. The rearrangement uses TRBV19 and TRBJ1-6; no clear D gene. CDR3 length: 16 residues. V lost 1 base, J lost 4 bases, and 11 bases lay in between. Germline V CDR1 and CDR2: LNHDA, SQIVND (reference sequence).

This chain connects TRBV18 to TRBJ2-7, with 8 positions matching TRBD2. CDR3 length equals 13 residues. V shed 3 bases and J 3 bases; nucleotides not matched to a gene: 1. Germline V gene lookup returns CDR1 KGHSH and CDR2 LQKENI. DNA for the CDR3: TGTGCCAGCTCACCGGGACTAGACTACGAGCAGTACTTC. It is translated as CASSPGLDYEQYF.

This clone was seen only a few times. The chain is built from TRBV7-2 and TRBJ2-1, with 11 bases identical to TRBD2. Losses at the gene ends were 2 bases for V and 5 bases for J; bases not matched to a gene: 8. The CDR3 is 17 amino acids. Germline V gives CDR1 SGHTA, CDR2 FQGNSA. The CDR3 DNA sequence: TGTGCCAGCAGCTTAACCTTAGCGGGGGGGATTGACAATGAGCAGTTCTTC. Translated, it gives CASSLTLAGGIDNEQFF.

The CDR3 sequence: CASSPWDRGTDTQYF. Written as DNA, the CDR3 is TGTGCCAGTAGTCCCTGGGACAGGGGCACAGATACGCAGTATTTT. V is TRBV19 and J is TRBJ2-3; 9 nucleotides align to TRBD1. The V gene's germline CDR1 is LNHDA and CDR2 SQIVND (reference sequence). This CDR3 contains 15 residues. Trimming at V came to 5 bases and at J to 1 base, leaving 4 bases not matched to a gene. Drawing the rest from reference TRBV19 and TRBJ2-3, the complete variable domain is DGGITQSPKYLFRKEGQNVTLSCEQNLNHDAMYWYRQDPGQGLRLIYYSQIVNDFQKGDIAEGYSVSREKKESFPLTVTSAQKNPTAFYLCASSPWDRGTDTQYFGPGTRLTVL.

The chain couples TRBV13 to TRBJ2-1; 10 bases match TRBD2. CDR3 size: 18 residues. Germline V lookup: CDR1 PRHDT, CDR2 FYEKMQ (reference sequence). Trimming took 5 bases from V and 7 from J; bases not matched to a gene: 17. The CDR3 bases are TGTGCCAGCAGCCCGAGGCCTCTTCGGGCTAGCGGGGGAAATGAGCAGTTCTTC. Its translation is CASSPRPLRASGGNEQFF. Drawing the rest from reference TRBV13 and TRBJ2-1, the complete variable domain is AAGVIQSPRHLIKEKRETATLKCYPIPRHDTVYWYQQGPGQDPQFLISFYEKMQSDKGSIPDRFSAQQFSDYHSELNMSSLELGDSALYFCASSPRPLRASGGNEQFFGPGTRLTVL.

This chain links TRBV2 with TRBJ2-3; D unclear. The CDR3 totals 14 residues. The ends were cut back, 6 bases at V and 2 bases at J, with 12 bases in the middle. The germline gives CDR1 SNHLY, CDR2 FYNNEI. CDR3 in amino acids: CASRRRLFTDTQYF. The CDR3 nucleotides are TGTGCCAGCAGGAGGCGACTTTTCACAGATACGCAGTATTTT.